This T cell receptor beta chain was captured by sequencing in a study of cytomegalovirus exposure and HLA in healthy donors. Study summary: In an early release, HLA-typed donors contributed some 82 million unique TCR sequences.

Points on this clone: Antigen specificity is unknown.

Donors showed nominal health when sampled, although they likely had unrecorded immune exposures. Study results and limitations: Most likely, a cluster of highly shared sequence variants arose as a sequencing artifact. Most CMV-associated TCR beta chains appeared HLA-restricted in a later analysis.

CDR1 and CDR2 from the germline V gene are SNHLY and FYNNEI. This CDR3 region has 13 residues. V lost 6 bases, J lost 4 bases, and 12 bases lay in between. PCR used 60 Vbeta primers and 13 Jbeta primers. Produced via immunoSEQ multiplex PCR; TCRdb's table is partial and in-frame only. This sample carries around 110,000 clones, around 80% of them seen once, and the ten largest clones take 3.5% to 5%. The receptor was derived from a man younger than 40 in good health and CMV-seropositive. This chain uses TRBV2 with TRBJ2-5; tentative D call: TRBD2 (5 bases). Sequences were obtained from PBMCs. The CDR3 DNA is TGTGCCAGCAGGAGGGTCCCCTCAGAGACCCAGTACTTC. It specifies CASRRVPSETQYF.